This T cell receptor (beta chain) was captured in a study of molecular identifiers for immune sequencing clone quantification. Points on this clonotype: This may be a read error: a much more frequent sequence differs by one nucleotide.

Listed TCR primers and previously described methods were used for bulk TCR libraries. TCRdb reprocessed the PCR reads via MiXCR and lists one record per CDR3 protein. The sample records a few hundred thousand distinct CDR3 sequences, around a fifth being singletons. Germline loops: CDR1 SEHNR, CDR2 FQNEAQ (reference sequence). CDR3 length equals 15 residues. Sequences were obtained from naive CD8+ T cells from blood, with Jurkat cell RNA spiked in. The subset denotes: FACS-sorted CD8+CD4-CCR7+CD45RA+ naive T cells. The TCR originated in a human donor in good health. Some libraries in this study had Jurkat cell RNA spiked in. The chain links TRBV7-9 to TRBJ2-2; TRBD2 agrees at 8 bases. CDR3 sequence (DNA): TGTGCCATCAGCGCACTAGCGGATAACACCGGGGAGCTGTTTTTT. The encoded protein is CAISALADNTGELFF.